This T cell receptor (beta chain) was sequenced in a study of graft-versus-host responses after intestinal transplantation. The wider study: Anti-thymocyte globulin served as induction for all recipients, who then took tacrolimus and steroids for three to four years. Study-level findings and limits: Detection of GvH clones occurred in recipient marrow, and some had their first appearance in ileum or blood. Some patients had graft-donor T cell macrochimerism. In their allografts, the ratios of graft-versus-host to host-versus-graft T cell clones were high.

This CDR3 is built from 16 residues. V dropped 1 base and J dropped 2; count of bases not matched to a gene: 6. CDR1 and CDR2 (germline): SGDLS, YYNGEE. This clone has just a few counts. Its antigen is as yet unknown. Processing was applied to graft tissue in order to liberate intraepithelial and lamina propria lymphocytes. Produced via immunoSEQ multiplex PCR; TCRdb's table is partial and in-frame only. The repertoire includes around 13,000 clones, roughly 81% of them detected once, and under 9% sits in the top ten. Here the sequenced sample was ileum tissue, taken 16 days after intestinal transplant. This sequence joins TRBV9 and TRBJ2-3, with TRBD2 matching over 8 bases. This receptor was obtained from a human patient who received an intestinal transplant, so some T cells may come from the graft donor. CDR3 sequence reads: CASSVRGAGDTDTQYF. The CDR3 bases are TGTGCCAGCAGCGTACGGGGAGCGGGGGACACAGATACGCAGTATTTT.